This T cell receptor (beta chain) originates from a study of vaccination and CD4 T cells after COVID-19. Once obtained from cultured CD4+ T cells, the DNA was sequenced using the Oncomine TCR Beta short-read assay. A single record per CDR3 protein comes from TCRdb applying MiXCR to the PCR reads. The sample has some 7,300 distinct CDR3 sequences, roughly two fifths seen once. The CDR3 is 15 amino acids. Germline CDR1 SGDLS, CDR2 YYNGEE. The ends lost 1 base at V and 6 bases at J; junction bases unmatched: 3. Specified treatment: roughly ten-day PBMC culture with coronavirus spike peptide pools or control peptides (ViraFEST assay). CD4+ T lymphocytes from the unexposed donor were collected before the COVID-19 pandemic (2011-2018). This clonotype turned up a few times. Its antigen remains unidentified.

Sequenced material: CD4+ T cells from blood, cultured in vitro. This TCR came from a human donor in good health. The chain employs TRBV9 and TRBJ2-1; 11 bases agree with TRBD2. The CDR3 is CASSVTSGGTNEQFF. For the CDR3, the DNA is TGTGCCAGCAGCGTAACTAGCGGGGGCACCAATGAGCAGTTCTTC.